The T cell receptor (beta chain) under discussion was sequenced for a study of graft-versus-host responses after intestinal transplantation. About the research overall: Recipients across the board were started on anti-thymocyte globulin induction, then kept on tacrolimus and steroids for about 3 years.

For this clone: Antigen unknown.

Notes on the study in general: The study associated peak circulating GvH clone levels with early post-transplant HvG declines. Graft-donor T cell macrochimerism in patients accompanied high graft-versus-host to host-versus-graft clonal ratios in allografts. Present in recipient marrow, GvH clones included some that appeared first in ileum or blood.

Clones were sequenced by immunoSEQ multiplex PCR, and TCRdb holds only the in-frame ones, with some missing. Of some 130,000 clones listed, 85% to 95% are singletons. The TCR comes from a human donor who received an intestinal transplant. This specimen consisted of unstimulated CD4+ T cells sorted from spleen or lymph node cells, obtained before intestinal transplant.

The CDR3 DNA sequence: TGTGCCAGCAGCTTAGTTCAGCCCCAGCATTTT. Amino acids: CASSLVQPQHF. This chain links TRBV5-8 with TRBJ1-5; no definite D call. This CDR3 comprises 11 residues. V was trimmed by 2 bases and J by 6 bases, leaving 3 bases between them. Germline CDR1 SGHTS, CDR2 YDEGEE.